Presented here are 9 T cell receptor beta chains from one specimen sequenced in a study of cytomegalovirus exposure and HLA in healthy donors. Produced via immunoSEQ multiplex PCR; TCRdb's table is partial and in-frame only. Of around 150,000 clones listed, approximately 96% were seen once; the top ten hold approximately 1%. The sequencing input was PBMCs. These receptors all stem from a woman between 18 and 29 years old in good health and CMV-seronegative.

The CDR3 nucleotides read TGTGCCAGCAGCTTAGGCCCCTCAGGGCTCTACGAGCAGTACTTC. It yields the protein CASSLGPSGLYEQYF. The chain joins TRBV11-2 to TRBJ2-7; D possibly corresponds to TRBD1 (5 bases). Germline CDR1 reads SGHAT; CDR2 reads FQNNGV. V was cut by 1 base and J by 3 bases, with 13 bases left in between. The CDR3 loop spans 15 amino acids. The variable domain in full, with the rest retrieved from reference TRBV11-2 and TRBJ2-7, is EAGVAQSPRYKIIEKRQSVAFWCNPISGHATLYWYQQILGQGPKLLIQFQNNGVVDDSQLPKDRFSAERLKGVDSTLKIQPAKLEDSAVYLCASSLGPSGLYEQYFGPGTRLTVT.

The chain uses TRBV9 and TRBJ2-6; 13 bases fit TRBD2. V trimming: 0 bases; J trimming: 2 bases; junction bases outside the gene matches: 2. This CDR3 is built from 18 residues. Germline lookup yields CDR1 SGDLS and CDR2 YYNGEE. As DNA, the CDR3 is TGTGCCAGCAGCGTAGGAACTAGCGGGGGGGCTGGGGCCAACGTCCTGACTTTC. This codes for CASSVGTSGGAGANVLTF.

V is TRBV9 and J is TRBJ2-1; 7 bases are shared with TRBD2. The V segment lost 0 bases and the J segment 2 bases; nucleotides outside the gene matches: 2. This CDR3 has 15 residues. Germline V gene data show CDR1 as SGDLS and CDR2 as YYNGEE. The CDR3 region is CASSVATSAYNEQFF. The CDR3 coding sequence is TGTGCCAGCAGCGTAGCTACTAGCGCCTACAATGAGCAGTTCTTC. The full variable domain, with the rest looked up from reference TRBV9 and TRBJ2-1, is DSGVTQTPKHLITATGQRVTLRCSPRSGDLSVYWYQQSLDQGLQFLIQYYNGEERAKGNILERFSAQQFPDLHSELNLSSLELGDSALYFCASSVATSAYNEQFFGPGTRLTVL.

The chain recombines TRBV6-1 with TRBJ2-3; 9 bases map to TRBD1. V was pared by 4 bases and J by 4 bases, with 3 bases of the junction left unmatched. The germline gives CDR1 MNHNS, CDR2 SASEGT. The CDR3 extends over 14 amino acids. The CDR3 spells CASSGRTGADTQYF. The CDR3 DNA reads TGTGCCAGCAGTGGTCGGACAGGGGCAGATACGCAGTATTTT.

The V call is TRBV2, the J call TRBJ2-2; 7 bases line up with TRBD1. The CDR3 has 14 amino acids. V lost 8 bases, J lost 1 base, and 4 bases stayed unmatched. The germline V gene has CDR1 SNHLY and CDR2 FYNNEI. The CDR3 bases are TGTGCCAGCCGGACAGGAAGGAACACCGGGGAGCTGTTTTTT. It codes for CASRTGRNTGELFF.

The V and J genes are TRBV4-3 and TRBJ2-3, with TRBD2 matching 16 bases. V dropped 5 bases and J dropped 5; count of bases not matched to a gene: 1. Germline-derived CDR1 and CDR2 are LGHNA and YSLEER. The CDR3 loop spans 15 amino acids. As DNA, the CDR3 is TGCGCCAGCAGCGGGACTAGCGGGGGGGGAGATACGCAGTATTTT. Its translation is CASSGTSGGGDTQYF.

The gene calls are TRBV6-5 and TRBJ1-5; 7 bases match TRBD1. Trimming removed 5 bases from V and 5 bases from J; junction bases left unmatched: 6. The CDR3 is 14 amino acids. Germline V gene sequence: CDR1 MNHEY, CDR2 SVGAGI. CDR3 sequence (DNA): TGTGCCAGCAGTAAAGGGGGCAGGGATCAGCCCCAGCATTTT. Its protein product is CASSKGGRDQPQHF.

CDR3 coding DNA: TGTGCCAGCAGTGGGGGGGAATATACGCAGTATTTT. Translated, it gives CASSGGEYTQYF. The chain couples TRBV2 to TRBJ2-3; TRBD2 is a possible D gene (6 bases). V was trimmed by 4 bases and J by 7 bases, leaving 9 bases between them. The V gene's germline CDR1 is SNHLY and CDR2 FYNNEI. The CDR3 totals 12 residues.

This clone was picked up one time. The chain links TRBV6-1 to TRBJ1-6; perhaps TRBD1 as D (6 bases). This CDR3 region has 15 residues. Germline V lookup: CDR1 MNHNS, CDR2 SASEGT. The germline V and J ends were trimmed by 6 bases and 7 bases, with 16 bases remaining between them. CDR3 in DNA: TGTGCCAGCAGCCCTCAGGACAGCGCCAATTCACCCCTCCACTTT. Amino acid sequence: CASSPQDSANSPLHF.